Listed below are T cell receptor beta chains from one sample, sequenced in a study of response to subunit inactivated influenza vaccine. TCRdb itself ran the RT-PCR reads through MiXCR, one entry per CDR3 protein. The sample consists of about 520,000 distinct CDR3 sequences, roughly 27% of them appearing once. Sample: CD4+ T cells sorted from PBMCs, taken 4 to 6 days after vaccination. All receptors come from a man between 50 and 59 years old who received an inactivated influenza vaccine. CDR3s include the opening cysteine and the closing phenylalanine or tryptophan. The D gene is left open where the match is weak. Clone size is given for some rows only: seen once, a few or many times, or a class if the clone is expanded.

d_gene,len,j_gene,v_gene,abundance,CDR3aa,CDR3nt
-,15,TRBJ2-7,TRBV6-1,-,CASSPDPIRGYEQYF,TGTGCCAGCAGCCCCGACCCTATTCGCGGCTACGAGCAGTACTTC
TRBD2,15,TRBJ2-1,TRBV7-9,once,CASSESGSNYNEQFF,TGTGCCAGCAGCGAAAGCGGGAGTAATTACAATGAGCAGTTCTTC
-,15,TRBJ2-1,TRBV11-2,few,CASSPRGVTQDEQFF,TGTGCCAGCAGCCCTCGAGGAGTGACTCAAGATGAGCAGTTCTTC
-,13,TRBJ2-6,TRBV20-1,few,CSARYSGANVLTF,TGCAGTGCCAGATATTCCGGGGCCAACGTCCTGACTTTC
TRBD1,15,TRBJ2-5,TRBV7-8,-,CASRSRGNIQETQYF,TGTGCCAGCAGGAGCAGGGGGAATATCCAAGAGACCCAGTACTTC
-,17,TRBJ2-3,TRBV6-5,-,CASSSPGAGYSTDTQYF,TGTGCCAGCAGTTCGCCCGGGGCGGGGTACTCCACAGATACGCAGTATTTT
-,14,TRBJ2-3,TRBV20-1,many,CSASGVGETDTQYF,TGCAGTGCTAGTGGCGTGGGGGAGACAGATACGCAGTATTTT
-,12,TRBJ2-5,TRBV20-1,-,CSRKGGQETQYF,TGCAGCCGGAAGGGGGGCCAAGAGACCCAGTACTTC
TRBD2,16,TRBJ2-1,TRBV9,few,CASSVALAGGSDEQFF,TGTGCCAGCAGCGTAGCACTAGCGGGAGGGAGTGATGAGCAGTTCTTC
-,11,TRBJ2-2,TRBV5-1,many,CASSGTGELFF,TGTGCCAGTAGTGGCACCGGGGAGCTGTTTTTT
-,16,TRBJ2-3,TRBV27,-,CASRLASWGLGDTQYF,TGTGCCAGCAGGCTAGCTAGTTGGGGCCTGGGAGATACGCAGTATTTT
-,14,TRBJ1-2,TRBV12-3/TRBV12-4,-,CASRSSVSVGRYTF,TGTGCCAGCCGATCTTCGGTGTCCGTTGGTCGCTACACCTTC
-,15,TRBJ2-1,TRBV7-2,few,CASSPGQTIYNEQFF,TGTGCCAGCAGCCCGGGGCAGACGATTTACAATGAGCAGTTCTTC
TRBD1,16,TRBJ2-2,TRBV28,-,CASRLQGAKNTGELFF,TGTGCCAGCAGGTTACAGGGGGCAAAGAACACCGGGGAGCTGTTTTTT
-,13,TRBJ1-5,TRBV29-1,many,CSVETGYNQPQHF,TGCAGCGTTGAAACAGGGTACAATCAGCCCCAGCATTTT
-,13,TRBJ2-1,TRBV4-2,few,CASSQYGRNEQFF,TGTGCCAGCAGCCAATATGGGAGAAATGAGCAGTTCTTC
-,13,TRBJ2-5,TRBV20-1,-,CSATPAGRETQYF,TGCAGTGCCACACCTGCAGGGAGAGAGACCCAGTACTTC
-,13,TRBJ1-2,TRBV7-9,few,CASSPRDVSGYTF,TGTGCCAGCAGCCCTAGGGACGTCTCTGGCTACACCTTC
TRBD1,14,TRBJ2-7,TRBV7-2,-,CASSFTGGPYEQYF,TGTGCCAGCAGCTTCACAGGGGGGCCCTACGAGCAGTACTTC
TRBD2,16,TRBJ2-3,TRBV5-1,few,CASSLGLAGTPDTQYF,TGCGCCAGCAGCCTCGGACTAGCGGGGACTCCAGATACGCAGTATTTT
-,13,TRBJ2-7,TRBV7-2,-,CASSLNSEYEQYF,TGTGCCAGCAGCTTAAACTCGGAGTACGAGCAGTACTTC
-,14,TRBJ1-1,TRBV5-1,-,CASSLGSGTTEAFF,TGCGCCAGCAGCTTGGGCTCAGGGACCACTGAAGCTTTCTTT
-,16,TRBJ2-2,TRBV12-3/TRBV12-4,many,CASRPDWRDTTGELFF,TGTGCCAGCAGACCCGACTGGCGGGATACCACCGGGGAGCTGTTTTTT
-,14,TRBJ2-5,TRBV7-2,-,CASNYGTPQETQYF,TGTGCCAGCAACTACGGGACACCGCAAGAGACCCAGTACTTC
-,15,TRBJ1-3,TRBV20-1,-,CSALTGMDPGNTIYF,TGCAGTGCCCTCACAGGGATGGATCCTGGAAACACCATATATTTT
TRBD1,15,TRBJ2-1,TRBV30,-,CAWGSRDRLTYEQFF,TGTGCCTGGGGATCTAGGGACAGGCTTACTTATGAGCAGTTCTTC
TRBD1,12,TRBJ1-1,TRBV15,few,CATRQGSTEAFF,TGTGCCACCCGACAGGGCAGCACTGAAGCTTTCTTT
-,15,TRBJ2-5,TRBV27,-,CASSFARGGRETQYF,TGTGCCAGCAGTTTCGCCAGGGGTGGTCGAGAGACCCAGTACTTC
-,13,TRBJ1-2,TRBV21-1,-,CASSGPTGYGYTF,TGTGCCAGCAGCGGGCCGACCGGATATGGCTACACCTTC
-,18,TRBJ2-3,TRBV4-3,few,CASSQRLPGRGVLDTQYF,TGCGCCAGCAGCCAAAGATTACCTGGCAGGGGTGTTTTAGATACGCAGTATTTT
TRBD2,14,TRBJ2-4,TRBV7-2,few,CASSPAGLASIQYF,TGTGCCAGCAGCCCAGCTGGACTAGCATCCATTCAGTACTTC
-,15,TRBJ2-3,TRBV25-1,-,CASSERGAGVNTQYF,TGTGCCAGCAGTGAACGGGGGGCAGGGGTAAATACGCAGTATTTT
-,10,TRBJ2-3,TRBV29-1,few,CSILTGTQYF,TGCAGCATTCTCACTGGTACGCAGTATTTT
-,14,TRBJ1-5,TRBV6-2/TRBV6-3,few,CASTRDGGLQPQHF,TGTGCCAGCACCCGGGACGGGGGGCTTCAGCCCCAGCATTTT
TRBD2,19,TRBJ2-1,TRBV6-5,many,CASSYPTSGRATGYNEQFF,TGTGCCAGCAGTTATCCGACTAGCGGGAGGGCCACTGGTTACAATGAGCAGTTCTTC
TRBD1,15,TRBJ2-1,TRBV24-1,few,CATSDPRGPLNEQFF,TGTGCCACCAGTGATCCCAGGGGGCCCCTCAATGAGCAGTTCTTC
-,15,TRBJ2-1,TRBV5-5,few,CASSGAGLAGGEQFF,TGTGCCAGCAGCGGGGCTGGCCTAGCCGGCGGTGAGCAGTTCTTC
-,13,TRBJ2-3,TRBV11-2,few,CASTAGTVDTQYF,TGTGCCAGCACAGCCGGGACGGTGGATACGCAGTATTTT
TRBD1,14,TRBJ1-1,TRBV5-1,-,CASSLAGQGNEAFF,TGCGCCAGCAGCTTGGCCGGACAGGGTAATGAAGCTTTCTTT
TRBD2,16,TRBJ2-1,TRBV7-9,few,CASSLTSGRARDEQFF,TGTGCCAGCAGCTTAACTAGCGGGAGGGCCAGGGATGAGCAGTTCTTC
-,14,TRBJ2-3,TRBV6-5,few,CASSYQLVGDTQYF,TGTGCCAGCAGTTACCAACTAGTCGGAGATACGCAGTATTTT
-,15,TRBJ2-5,TRBV7-3,once,CASSKQGGGQETQYF,TGTGCCAGCAGCAAACAGGGTGGTGGCCAAGAGACCCAGTACTTC
-,17,TRBJ2-5,TRBV4-1,few,CASSQGVVEGYQETQYF,TGCGCCAGCAGCCAAGGAGTGGTGGAGGGGTACCAAGAGACCCAGTACTTC
-,14,TRBJ1-4,TRBV28,few,CASGGSSTNEKLFF,TGTGCCAGCGGAGGCAGTTCAACTAATGAAAAACTGTTTTTT
-,15,TRBJ2-3,TRBV6-1,-,CASSNRGGGTDTQYF,TGTGCCAGCAGCAACAGGGGCGGGGGCACAGATACGCAGTATTTT
TRBD2,16,TRBJ2-2,TRBV5-1,few,CASSFVLAGATGELFF,TGCGCCAGCAGCTTTGTCCTAGCGGGGGCCACCGGGGAGCTGTTTTTT
-,13,TRBJ2-3,TRBV7-2,few,CASSPVVTDTQYF,TGTGCCAGCAGCCCGGTCGTCACAGATACGCAGTATTTT